A selection of T cell receptor beta chains follows, all from one sample in a study of radiotherapy plus CTLA-4 blockade in lung cancer. Measured with immunoSEQ multiplex PCR; TCRdb has only the in-frame clones, and not every one. The sample contains tens of thousands of clones, about three quarters of which appear only once. The sample was peripheral blood, taken from a patient treated with radiotherapy plus ipilimumab. Receptors originate from a human donor with non-small cell lung cancer who had a partial response to radiotherapy plus ipilimumab. The conserved cysteine and the conserved F or W are not part of the CDR3 here.

v_call cdr3_aa
TRBV5-1 ASSLGLLARRAYNEQF
TRBV13 ASSFGTGRNEKLF
TRBV6-5 ASSYSYRENYEQY
TRBV27 ASRLAGGLVGELF
TRBV28 ASSFPGAEETQY
TRBV6-5 AIKGSWSTEAF
TRBV29-1 SVGTSGGIHEQY
TRBV19 ASSRASNTGSGNQPQH
TRBV5-4 ASSLGGDYPYEQY
TRBV4-3 ASSQVGSGVGELF
TRBV29-1 SVGQSSYEQY
TRBV6-6 ASRQGGLTTEAF
TRBV7-8 ASSYTGQGAEEQY
TRBV2 ASRYPGQGEYGYT
TRBV19 ASSTRRGGSTEAF
TRBV11-2 ASSLSLPNTGELF
TRBV5-8 ASSLLRFPLSGANVLT
TRBV6-5 ASSYLGQGAGELF
TRBV5-6 ASSLPGGRDEKLF
TRBV6-6 ASSYSGGQRRDEAF